A selection of T cell receptor beta chains follows, all from one sample in a study of blood T cell repertoires in COVID-19. The protocol was immunoSEQ multiplex PCR, while the TCRdb copy is restricted to in-frame clones and leaves out a portion. The sample yields fewer than 350,000 clones, approximately 90% seen once. Sequenced material: PBMCs or T cells enriched from blood (not recorded which). Receptor source: a woman in her thirties or forties with acute COVID-19. CDR3s include the opening cysteine and the closing phenylalanine or tryptophan.

V gene | CDR3 protein
TRBV13 | CASSLRRGGITDTQYF
TRBV19 | CASSIGTSWNNEQFF
TRBV11-2 | CASSFDKYNEQFF
TRBV15 | CATSRGRGQGATGNQPQHF
TRBV7-9 | CASSLMGGLTNEKLFF
TRBV3-1/TRBV3-2 | CASPAGTGPYEQYF
TRBV6-5 | CASSNSQTGGAEAFF
TRBV6-5 | CASTSSPDQPQHF
TRBV5-1 | CASSPKNAPTGGYTF
TRBV6-1 | CASSEAGTGRHEQYF
TRBV30 | CAWRRIGAGGYEQYF
TRBV7-2 | CASSLVSWGPDTQYF
TRBV7-2 | CASSLGTSGGQNEQFF
TRBV4-1 | CASSPRQGDTQYF
TRBV7-6 | CASSLDGGSGELFF
TRBV9 | CASSVEEGNYGYTF
TRBV19 | CASSMRGGELRYGYTF
TRBV12-5 | CASGLVLVGVRGQPQHF
TRBV28 | CASSFYRSSYNEQFF
TRBV6-5 | CASSRGLDKNIQYF
TRBV6-1 | CASSEGGNYGYTF
TRBV19 | CASSGTAATNEKLFF
TRBV19 | CASSSITGTGNLHEQYF
TRBV2 | CASNFDRDYGYTF
TRBV7-2 | CASSLVAETQYF
TRBV28 | CASSYSGGLGNEQFF
TRBV5-1 | CASSELRWSGGYTF
TRBV19 | CATANRGQRTEAFF
TRBV28 | CASSFSGQTGGYGYTF
TRBV6-5 | CASSPGWSEGEKLFF
TRBV2 | CASSPDRNQPQHF
TRBV7-8 | CASSSDKGAYEQYF
TRBV27 | CASSLSGQGRGTEAFF
TRBV10-3 | CAISAGDRASQTQYF
TRBV10-3 | CAISSGERASGNTIYF
TRBV19 | CASSIATGRNYGYTF
TRBV30 | CAWSRPGQSQPQHF
TRBV4-1 | CASSQVVIAASYEQYF
TRBV19 | CASSIVANTEAFF
TRBV19 | CASTAFAGAEQFF
TRBV4-1 | CASSPFFRDRVNTEAFF
TRBV2 | CASSPGTGVGQPQHF
TRBV5-1 | CASSYSGGSYEQYF
TRBV19 | CASRTIGGAFF
TRBV11-2 | CASSLTSGGAFSPEQYF
TRBV30 | CAWSPQMGTGLYEQYF
TRBV28 | CASSGAGTAAEKLFF
TRBV7-3 | CASSPTSVRNEQFF
TRBV7-9 | CASSQTEGANVLTF
TRBV5-4 | CASSLVSSGRGDTQYF
TRBV28 | CASRGQGGISGEAFF
TRBV6-1 | CASSELRAPGNTIYF
TRBV6-5 | CASTGTGGNGYTF
TRBV18 | CASSTGTGTSPLHF
TRBV4-1 | CASSQDRASSYEQYF